This TCR beta chain originates from a study of cytomegalovirus exposure and HLA in healthy donors. CDR1 and CDR2 (germline): LNHDA, SQIVND (reference sequence). The ends were cut back, 5 bases at V and 1 base at J, with 11 bases in the middle. CDR3 length: 14 residues. The PCR contained 60 Vbeta and 13 Jbeta primers. Measured with immunoSEQ multiplex PCR; TCRdb has only the in-frame clones, and not every one. The table records 100,000 to 150,000 clones, roughly four fifths of them present only once. Material for sequencing was PBMCs. The receptor comes from a man over 45 in good health and CMV-seronegative. The chain is built from TRBV19 and TRBJ1-1; a possible D gene is TRBD1 (5 bases). The CDR3 bases are TGTGCCAGTAGTCCCAGGGTGACGAACACTGAAGCTTTCTTT. Protein: CASSPRVTNTEAFF. The full variable domain, with the rest looked up from reference TRBV19 and TRBJ1-1, is DGGITQSPKYLFRKEGQNVTLSCEQNLNHDAMYWYRQDPGQGLRLIYYSQIVNDFQKGDIAEGYSVSREKKESFPLTVTSAQKNPTAFYLCASSPRVTNTEAFFGQGTRLTVV.